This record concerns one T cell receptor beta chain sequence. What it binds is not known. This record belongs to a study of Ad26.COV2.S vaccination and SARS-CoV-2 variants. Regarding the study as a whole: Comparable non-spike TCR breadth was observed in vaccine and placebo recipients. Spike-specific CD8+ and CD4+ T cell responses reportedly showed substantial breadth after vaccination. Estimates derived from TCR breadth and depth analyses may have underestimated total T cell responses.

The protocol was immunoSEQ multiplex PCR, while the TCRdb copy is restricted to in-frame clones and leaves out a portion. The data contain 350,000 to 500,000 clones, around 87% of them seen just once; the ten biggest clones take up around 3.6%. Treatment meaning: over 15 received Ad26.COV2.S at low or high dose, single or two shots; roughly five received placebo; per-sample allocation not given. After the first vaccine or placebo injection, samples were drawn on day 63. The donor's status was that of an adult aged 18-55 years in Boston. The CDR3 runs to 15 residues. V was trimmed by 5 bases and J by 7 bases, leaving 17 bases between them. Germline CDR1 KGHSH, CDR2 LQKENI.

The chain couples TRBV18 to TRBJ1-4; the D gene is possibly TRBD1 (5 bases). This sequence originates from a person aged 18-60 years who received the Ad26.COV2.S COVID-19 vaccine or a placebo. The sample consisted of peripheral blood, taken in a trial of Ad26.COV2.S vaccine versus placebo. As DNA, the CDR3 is TGTGCCAGCTCAACCCGCGGGGGGGGAGTTGAAAAACTGTTTTTT. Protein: CASSTRGGGVEKLFF.